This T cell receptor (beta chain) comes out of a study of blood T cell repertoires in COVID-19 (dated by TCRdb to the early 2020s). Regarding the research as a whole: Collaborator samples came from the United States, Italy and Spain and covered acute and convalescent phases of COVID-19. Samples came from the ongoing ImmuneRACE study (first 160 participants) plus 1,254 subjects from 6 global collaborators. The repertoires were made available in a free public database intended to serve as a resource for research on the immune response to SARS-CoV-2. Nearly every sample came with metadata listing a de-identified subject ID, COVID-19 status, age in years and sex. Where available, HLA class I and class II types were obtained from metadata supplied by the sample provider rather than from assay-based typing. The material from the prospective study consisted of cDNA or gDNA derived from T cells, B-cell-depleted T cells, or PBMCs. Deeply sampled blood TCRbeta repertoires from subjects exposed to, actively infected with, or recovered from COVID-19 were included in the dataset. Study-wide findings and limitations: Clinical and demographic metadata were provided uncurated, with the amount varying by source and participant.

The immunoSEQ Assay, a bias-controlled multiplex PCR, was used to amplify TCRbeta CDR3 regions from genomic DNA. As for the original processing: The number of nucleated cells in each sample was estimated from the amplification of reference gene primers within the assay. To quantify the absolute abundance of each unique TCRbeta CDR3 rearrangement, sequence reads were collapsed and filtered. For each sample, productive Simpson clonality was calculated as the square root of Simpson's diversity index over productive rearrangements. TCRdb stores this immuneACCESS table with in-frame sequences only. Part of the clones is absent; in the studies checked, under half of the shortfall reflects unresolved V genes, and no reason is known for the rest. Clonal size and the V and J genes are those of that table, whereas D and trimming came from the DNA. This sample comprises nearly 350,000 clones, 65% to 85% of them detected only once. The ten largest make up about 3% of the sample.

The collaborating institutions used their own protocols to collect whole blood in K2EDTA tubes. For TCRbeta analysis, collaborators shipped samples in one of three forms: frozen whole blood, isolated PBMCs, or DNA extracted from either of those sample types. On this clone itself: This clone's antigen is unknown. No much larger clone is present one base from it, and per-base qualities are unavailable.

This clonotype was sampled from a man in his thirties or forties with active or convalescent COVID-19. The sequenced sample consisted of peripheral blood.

Read as DNA, the sequence is TGTGCCAGCAGCCATAAGTGGGCTCCTCAAGAGACCCAGTACTTC. This yields the protein CASSHKWAPQETQYF. The chain uses TRBV4-2 and TRBJ2-5, with the D gene too uncertain to name. From cysteine to phenylalanine, the CDR3 is 15 amino acids long. Only the CDR3 DNA stays, 45 bases, in frame from base 1. The germline V gene encodes CDR1 LGHNA and CDR2 YNFKEQ. V and J lose 3 bases and 2 bases, and a span of 13 bases separates them.